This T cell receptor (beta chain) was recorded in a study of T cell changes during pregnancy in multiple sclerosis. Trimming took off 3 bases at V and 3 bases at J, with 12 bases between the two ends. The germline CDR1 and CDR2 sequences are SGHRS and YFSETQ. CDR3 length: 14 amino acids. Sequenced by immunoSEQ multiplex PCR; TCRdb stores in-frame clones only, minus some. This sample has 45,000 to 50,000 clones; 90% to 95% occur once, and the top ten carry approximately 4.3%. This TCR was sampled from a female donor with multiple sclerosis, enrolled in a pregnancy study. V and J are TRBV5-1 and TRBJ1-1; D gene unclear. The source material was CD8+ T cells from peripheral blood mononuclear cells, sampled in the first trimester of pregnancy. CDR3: CASSSGLADTEAFF. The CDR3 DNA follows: TGCGCCAGCAGCTCTGGCCTGGCGGACACTGAAGCTTTCTTT.